The 12 T cell receptor beta chains reported below all come from one sample, sequenced in a study of cytomegalovirus exposure and HLA in healthy donors (TCRdb year 2017). Library preparation used the immunoSEQ multiplex PCR assay. For the multiplex PCR, a mixture combining 60 forward primers for TCR Vbeta segments and 13 reverse primers for TCR Jbeta segments was used. Entries here come from immuneACCESS through TCRdb and include only in-frame sequences with V and J called. Some clones fail to appear in such tables; in the studies checked, an unresolved V gene covers under half of the shortfall, and the cause of the remainder is unknown. The sample includes 120,000 or so clones, with 80% observed a single time. Approximately 10% of the sample is held by the ten biggest clonotypes. Sequencing was carried out using PBMCs. The receptors were gathered from a man younger than 45 in good health and CMV-seropositive.

The gene calls are TRBV9 and TRBJ2-5; TRBD1 matches at 12 bases. CDR1 is SGDLS, CDR2 YYNGEE, per germline. Trimming took 0 bases from V and 5 from J; bases not matched to a gene: 5. This CDR3 contains 16 residues. This CDR3 reads CASSVGGTGGSETQYF. Written as DNA, the CDR3 is TGTGCCAGCAGCGTAGGTGGGACAGGGGGCTCGGAGACCCAGTACTTC.

This clone has just one count. Mismatch with germline at one junction end may stem from a read error. The chain carries TRBV6-5 and TRBJ1-2; D is undetermined. The CDR3 spans 14 residues. Germline V lookup: CDR1 MNHEY, CDR2 SVGAGI. The CDR3 region has the DNA TGTGCCAGCAGCCCCTCGGGAGGTGACTATGGCTACACCTTT. Residues: CASSPSGGDYGYTF.

The chain has TRBV7-9 and TRBJ2-5, with 8 bases lining up with TRBD1. The germline CDR1 and CDR2 sequences are SEHNR and FQNEAQ (reference sequence). V trimming: 8 bases; J trimming: 3 bases; junction bases outside the gene matches: 5. The CDR3 runs 13 residues. CDR3 loop: CASGGQVKETQYF. The DNA for the CDR3 is TGTGCCAGCGGGGGACAGGTGAAAGAGACCCAGTACTTC.

In this sample, this clone turned up a few times. The chain has TRBV11-1 and TRBJ2-4, with D tentatively TRBD1 (6 bases). The V end was cut by 5 bases, the J end by 2 bases, with 19 bases between. CDR1 is SGHAT and CDR2 is FQDESV in the germline V gene (reference sequence). The CDR3 runs to 17 residues. CDR3 DNA sequence: TGTGCCAGCAGCCAATCCAGGGGTAGGGGAACCAAAAACATTCAGTACTTC. It translates to CASSQSRGRGTKNIQYF. The whole variable domain, remainder taken from reference TRBV11-1 and TRBJ2-4, is EAEVAQSPRYKITEKSQAVAFWCDPISGHATLYWYRQILGQGPELLVQFQDESVVDDSQLPKDRFSAERLKGVDSTLKIQPAELGDSAMYLCASSQSRGRGTKNIQYFGAGTRLSVL.

The chain joins TRBV28 to TRBJ1-2; 9 nucleotides agree with TRBD1. The J segment lost 5 bases and the V segment lost 5 bases, leaving 12 bases of the junction unmatched. Germline-derived CDR1 and CDR2 are MDHEN and SYDVKM. This CDR3 is 16 amino acids long. The CDR3 DNA reads TGTGCCAGCAGTGGGGCTAGTGGGACAGGGACATATGGCTACACCTTC. Amino acids: CASSGASGTGTYGYTF.

V usage is TRBV11-1 and J usage is TRBJ1-1; D ambiguous. This CDR3 has 13 residues. Trimming took 0 bases from V and 1 from J, leaving 3 bases between them. Germline lookup yields CDR1 SGHAT and CDR2 FQDESV (reference sequence). The CDR3 DNA reads TGTGCCAGCAGCTTAGCCAGGAACACTGAAGCTTTCTTT. Translating gives CASSLARNTEAFF.

This rearrangement joins TRBV7-9 to TRBJ2-7, with 9 bases fitting TRBD2. This CDR3 spans 16 amino acids. The junction had 11 bases not matched to a gene; V was cut back by 4 bases and J by 4 bases. The germline V gene has CDR1 SEHNR and CDR2 FQNEAQ (reference sequence). The chain's CDR3 is CASSYSSGTSNYEQYF. As DNA, the CDR3 is TGTGCCAGCAGCTACTCCTCCGGGACTAGCAATTACGAGCAGTACTTC.

The chain recombines TRBV4-1 with TRBJ2-3, with a tentative D call TRBD2 (7 bases). The CDR3 has 17 amino acids. Germline CDR1 is MGHRA and CDR2 is YSYEKL. V dropped 0 bases and J dropped 6 bases, with 19 bases sitting between them. CDR3 nucleotides: TGCGCCAGCAGCCAAGATTGGGAGGGGGGAGGAGGGGATACGCAGTATTTT. This translates into CASSQDWEGGGGDTQYF.

V gene TRBV9 combines with J gene TRBJ1-1; D might be TRBD1 (6 bases). The CDR3 has 15 amino acids. Trimming removed 1 base at V and 3 bases at J, with 13 bases between. CDR1 and CDR2 from the germline V gene are SGDLS and YYNGEE. CDR3 protein: CASSVSGDTDTEAFF. Written as DNA, the CDR3 is TGTGCCAGCAGCGTATCCGGGGACACGGACACTGAAGCTTTCTTT.

This clone showed up just a few times. This chain links TRBV18 with TRBJ2-3; a weak D match, TRBD2 (5 bases). CDR3 length equals 15 residues. Germline V lookup: CDR1 KGHSH, CDR2 LQKENI. Between the trimmed V and J ends, which lost 8 bases and 6 bases, there was a span of 21 bases. This CDR3 reads CASGPTSGHRDTQYF. DNA for the CDR3: TGTGCCAGCGGACCCACCAGCGGCCATCGGGATACGCAGTATTTT.

V and J are TRBV10-2 and TRBJ1-5, with 8 bases identical to TRBD1. Trimming cost V 5 bases and J 5 bases; bases outside gene matches: 14. This CDR3 is 17 amino acids long. Per the germline V gene, CDR1 is WSHSY and CDR2 is SAAADI. The CDR3 sequence is CASSSLSPGQVDQPQHF. The CDR3 bases are TGCGCCAGCAGTTCACTTTCCCCGGGACAGGTTGATCAGCCCCAGCATTTT.

The V call is TRBV29-1, the J call TRBJ2-3; tentatively, D is TRBD1 (6 bases). Germline V gives CDR1 SQVTM, CDR2 ANQGSEA. The CDR3 is made up of 15 amino acids. Trimming pared 1 base from V and 1 base from J, leaving 12 bases between. CDR3 bases: TGCAGCGTTGAAGGCAGGGGCGAGGGCACAGATACGCAGTATTTT. Translated, it gives CSVEGRGEGTDTQYF.